The 7 T cell receptor beta chains below were found in one sample sequenced in a study of post-analysis software for immune sequencing data. These receptors lack a known antigen. Study-level points and caveats: Patients carried several TRBV segments more frequently than controls did, and TRBV5-6, TRBV5-1 and TRBV20-1 were among them.

Prepared libraries of TCR beta cDNA carried unique molecular identifiers. TCRdb reprocessed the PCR reads with MiXCR, giving one entry per CDR3 protein. The sample lists over 700,000 distinct CDR3 sequences, 25% to 30% occurring once. The sequenced material came from blood. These receptors all stem from a girl aged 5-17 years with multiple sclerosis.

V usage is TRBV21-1 and J usage is TRBJ2-7; TRBD2 is taken as the D call from the table, unchecked against the DNA. TRBV21-1 is a pseudogene. This CDR3 comprises 17 residues. CDR3 bases: TGTGCCAGCAGCCCCTGTAGGGGAGGAGCATGCTCCTACGAGCAGTACTTC. Translation: CASSPCRGGACSYEQYF.

The DNA for the CDR3 is TGTGCCAGCAGAACCTCAGATCTAGCGGGAGGGGTTGAGCAGTTCTTC. Its translation is CASRTSDLAGGVEQFF. The chain has TRBV6-1 and TRBJ2-1; the match to TRBD2 covers 12 bases. This CDR3 is 16 amino acids long. Germline-derived CDR1 and CDR2 are MNHNS and SASEGT. V trimming: 6 bases; J trimming: 9 bases; junction bases outside the gene matches: 12.

CDR3 coding DNA: TGTGCCAGCAGCCCGGACAGGTTCTCTTCCCCCCTCCACTTT. Protein sequence: CASSPDRFSSPLHF. The J gene is TRBJ1-6, the V gene TRBV7-2, with 7 bases fitting TRBD1. The CDR3 is made up of 14 amino acids. Germline V gene lookup returns CDR1 SGHTA and CDR2 FQGNSA. V was pared by 5 bases and J by 13 bases, with 11 bases of the junction left unmatched.

The J gene is TRBJ2-5, the V gene TRBV5-1; 10 nucleotides match TRBD2. V lost 1 base and J lost 11; bases outside the gene matches: 20. From germline, CDR1 is SGHRS and CDR2 YFSETQ. The CDR3 loop spans 18 amino acids. This chain's CDR3 is CASSLFGSGGAGSNEQYF. The CDR3 DNA follows: TGCGCCAGCAGCTTGTTTGGGAGCGGGGGGGCCGGGTCGAATGAGCAGTACTTC.

A few counts support this clonotype. DNA of the CDR3: TGTGCCAGCAGCGGGAGGGCCGAGACCGATACGCAGTATTTT. This gives the protein CASSGRAETDTQYF. V usage is TRBV9 and J usage is TRBJ2-3, with a possible D match to TRBD2 (6 bases). Germline CDR1 reads SGDLS; CDR2 reads YYNGEE. Trimming stripped 3 bases from V and 6 bases from J, with 14 bases between. The length of the CDR3 is 14 residues.

In regard to this clonotype: A junction boundary mismatches the germline segment, possibly from a read error. The chain has TRBV15 and TRBJ1-5, with unresolved D. CDR3 length: 17 residues. Germline CDR1 is LNHNV and CDR2 is YYDKDF (reference sequence). CDR3 bases: TGTGCCACCAGCAGAGATCCGCGATCGGTGAGCAGTCAGCCCCAGCATTTT. Its protein is CATSRDPRSVSSQPQHF.

This clonotype was seen a few times. The chain combines TRBV7-9 with TRBJ2-1; D unresolved. Deletions cut 5 bases from V and 10 bases from J, with 18 bases between. The CDR3 sequence is 14 residues long. CDR1 and CDR2 from the germline V gene are SEHNR and FQNEAQ (reference sequence). CDR3 in amino acids: CASSQPREIGEQFF. The CDR3 region has the DNA TGTGCCAGCAGCCAACCAAGGGAAATCGGGGAGCAGTTCTTC.